The source of this T cell receptor (beta chain) is a study of shared clonotypes between healthy human individuals. A split of CD4+ cells into CD45RA+ naive and CD45RA-negative memory subsets was performed. Here immunoSEQ multiplex PCR was the method, and the copy in TCRdb shows in-frame clones only, minus some. Counted here are hundreds of thousands of clones, around 97% occurring once; the ten biggest clones make up around 0.057%. Concerning this clone: What it recognizes is unknown.

The CDR3 loop spans 13 amino acids. Germline CDR1 and CDR2: GTSNPN and SVGIG (reference sequence). V lost 4 bases and J 2 bases, leaving 9 bases between the germline ends. Study-wide results and caveats: How much donors shared clonotypes was expected to be affected by sequencing depth.

This sequence joins TRBV30 and TRBJ1-3; tentatively, D is TRBD1 (6 bases). Sequenced: naive CD4+ T cells sorted from blood. Subset meaning: CD45RA+ positively selected. This clonotype was obtained from a woman aged 25-40 years in good health. CDR3 sequence reads: CAWNTGTGNTIYF. The CDR3 DNA sequence: TGTGCCTGGAATACAGGGACTGGAAACACCATATATTTT.